The 21 T cell receptor beta chains given below trace back to one sample, sequenced in a study of patients and donors after allogeneic stem cell transplantation. TCRdb re-derived calls from the RT-PCR reads in MiXCR, one entry per CDR3 protein. The data hold 20,000 or so distinct CDR3 sequences, with 25% to 35% observed a single time. Sequencing was carried out using blood, either unsorted or a sorted T cell fraction (not recorded which). Receptor source: a human donor who was either an allogeneic HSCT recipient or a stem cell or donor lymphocyte infusion donor (not recorded which). It is not recorded whose cells these are; they may come from a transplant donor.

Only a few counts were recorded for this clonotype. This chain joins TRBV7-8 and TRBJ1-2, with 10 positions matching TRBD1. The CDR3 contains 15 residues. Germline CDR1 SGHVS, CDR2 FQNEAQ. After removal of 5 bases from V and 3 bases from J, the junction contained 6 bases not matched to a gene. The chain's CDR3 is CASSPGQGRHYGYTF. The CDR3 DNA follows: TGTGCCAGCAGCCCGGGACAGGGGAGGCACTATGGCTACACCTTC.

This clonotype was picked up a small number of times. The chain combines TRBV4-3 with TRBJ1-2; D is uncertain. Looked up from germline, CDR1 is LGHNA and CDR2 is YSLEER. This CDR3 has 14 residues. V was cut by 0 bases and J by 10 bases, with 15 bases left in between. The CDR3, as DNA: TGCGCCAGCAGCCAAGATCCCCTCCGGAGGGCCTACACCTTC. It specifies CASSQDPLRRAYTF.

This clonotype was picked up many times. The V and J genes are TRBV10-3 and TRBJ1-5, with D unclear. Germline V CDR1 and CDR2: ENHRY, SYGVKD. The CDR3 contains 14 residues. Trimming left V 6 bases short and J 4 bases short, with 13 bases between. CDR3 coding DNA: TGTGCCATCAGCACGGAGGTAGGGAATCAGCCCCAGCATTTT. Translation: CAISTEVGNQPQHF.

This clonotype was counted between two and nine times. This chain joins TRBV5-1 and TRBJ1-2, with D tentatively TRBD1 (5 bases). The V and J ends lost 2 bases and 4 bases respectively, with 12 bases between them. Per the germline V gene, CDR1 is SGHRS and CDR2 is YFSETQ. The CDR3 has 14 amino acids. This CDR3 reads CASSFEQGSYGYTF. In nucleotides, the CDR3 is TGCGCCAGCAGCTTTGAGCAGGGTAGCTATGGCTACACCTTC.

V gene TRBV20-1 combines with J gene TRBJ1-1; D is unclear. The CDR3 runs 12 residues. Trimming stripped 7 bases from V and 1 base from J, with 10 bases between. CDR1 is DFQATT and CDR2 is SNEGSKA in the germline V gene (reference sequence). This CDR3 reads CSVEGPNTEAFF. In DNA, the CDR3 is TGCAGTGTGGAAGGGCCGAACACTGAAGCTTTCTTT.

J is TRBJ2-1 and V is TRBV12-3 or TRBV12-4; D may be TRBD1 or TRBD2 (6 bases each). Between the trimmed V and J ends, which lost 3 bases and 2 bases, there was a span of 20 bases. The CDR3 has 18 amino acids. CDR3 protein: CASSLPSLAGEAYNEQFF. CDR3 nucleotides: TGTGCCAGCAGTTTGCCCTCCCTCGCAGGGGAGGCCTACAATGAGCAGTTCTTC.

This clonotype was recorded many times. V and J are TRBV6-6 and TRBJ1-5, with 7 bases matching TRBD1. This CDR3 region has 16 residues. Unmatched junction bases numbered 7, after V lost 0 bases and J lost 5 bases. Germline V gene data show CDR1 as MNHNY and CDR2 as SVGAGI (reference sequence). Here the CDR3 reads CASSYSIRGPDQPQHF. The CDR3 DNA reads TGTGCCAGCAGTTACTCGATAAGGGGGCCGGATCAGCCCCAGCATTTT.

The DNA of the CDR3 is TGTGCCAGCAAACCCGTAGGGGCGAGAGCCGGGGAGCTGTTTTTT. Protein product: CASKPVGARAGELFF. V is TRBV25-1 and J is TRBJ2-2; D is possibly TRBD1 (5 bases). Germline CDR1 and CDR2: MGHDK and SYGVNS. V was pared by 7 bases and J by 6 bases, with 18 bases between. This CDR3 region has 15 residues.

The genes are TRBV6-2 or TRBV6-3 and TRBJ2-3; 12 bases line up with TRBD2. CDR1 and CDR2 from the germline V gene are MNHEY and SVGEGT. Trimming took 4 bases from V and 1 from J; bases not matched to a gene: 6. CDR3 length: 17 residues. The CDR3 DNA sequence: TGTGCCAGCAGTTTCGGACTAGCGGGGATGGGCACAGATACGCAGTATTTT. It translates to CASSFGLAGMGTDTQYF.

The V gene is TRBV24-1, the J gene TRBJ2-1, with 9 nucleotides matching TRBD2. Trimming cost V 4 bases and J 5 bases; bases outside gene matches: 11. Germline lookup yields CDR1 KGHDR and CDR2 SFDVKD. This CDR3 spans 17 amino acids. CDR3 coding DNA: TGTGCCACCAGTGAACCGCGGGGACTAGCAGTGCACAATGAGCAGTTCTTC. Its protein is CATSEPRGLAVHNEQFF.

This rearrangement joins TRBV12-3 or TRBV12-4 to TRBJ1-4, with TRBD1 matching 8 bases. This CDR3 is built from 17 residues. V was clipped by 1 base and J by 5 bases; unmatched bases: 9. The CDR3 spells CASSLGVGDRRNEKLFF. The CDR3, as DNA: TGTGCCAGCAGTTTAGGGGTCGGGGACAGGCGAAATGAAAAACTGTTTTTT.

This clonotype turned up a few times. J is TRBJ2-7 and V is TRBV5-1, with 7 bases fitting TRBD1. CDR1 is SGHRS and CDR2 is YFSETQ in the germline V gene. This CDR3 is 16 amino acids long. The V gene end was trimmed by 2 bases and the J gene end by 1 base; junction bases not matched to a gene: 9. The DNA for the CDR3 is TGCGCCAGCAGCTTAAAACAGGGGACGGGTTCCTACGAGCAGTACTTC. Encoded protein: CASSLKQGTGSYEQYF.

Only a few counts were recorded for this clonotype. A read error may account for a junction end that differs from germline. The chain links TRBV7-7 to TRBJ1-2; TRBD1 might be the D (5 bases). Germline V gene lookup returns CDR1 SSHAT and CDR2 FNYEAQ (reference sequence). The CDR3 covers 12 residues. The CDR3 DNA reads as TGTGCTAGCAGCCTTCGACAGTATGGCTACACCTTC. This encodes CASSLRQYGYTF.

This clonotype was counted once. This chain connects TRBV29-1 to TRBJ2-5; tentatively, D is TRBD1 or TRBD2 (5 bases each). Germline CDR1 is SQVTM and CDR2 is ANQGSEA. CDR3 length: 13 amino acids. V was shortened by 4 bases and J by 2 bases, with 11 bases between the two germline ends. This CDR3 reads CSVGFGGQETQYF. The CDR3 bases are TGCAGCGTTGGGTTTGGGGGACAAGAGACCCAGTACTTC. Variable domain in full (rest from reference TRBV29-1 and TRBJ2-5): SAVISQKPSRDICQRGTSLTIQCQVDSQVTMMFWYRQQPGQSLTLIATANQGSEATYESGFVIDKFPISRPNLTFSTLTVSNMSPEDSSIYLCSVGFGGQETQYFGPGTRLLVL.

The V and J genes are TRBV12-3 or TRBV12-4 and TRBJ1-2; no firm D call. The CDR3 is 13 amino acids. Trimming took 6 bases from V and 4 from J, leaving 12 bases between them. Here the CDR3 DNA reads TGTGCCAGCAGCAGCGAAGAGGGCTATGGCTACACCTTC. Translated, it gives CASSSEEGYGYTF.

This rearrangement joins TRBV4-2 to TRBJ1-6, with 8 bases lining up with TRBD1. After removal of 0 bases from V and 10 bases from J, the junction contained 8 bases not matched to a gene. This CDR3 is built from 16 residues. Per the germline V gene, CDR1 is LGHNA and CDR2 is YNFKEQ. This CDR3 reads CASSQEPGTGGSPLHF. The CDR3 DNA reads as TGTGCCAGCAGCCAAGAACCCGGGACAGGTGGGTCACCCCTCCACTTT.

The J gene is TRBJ1-3, the V gene TRBV5-5; D not resolved. The germline gives CDR1 SGHKS, CDR2 YYEKEE (reference sequence). V lost 2 bases and J lost 0, with 3 bases in between. This CDR3 has 13 amino acids. The CDR3 DNA follows: TGTGCCAGCAGCTTACTCTCTGGAAACACCATATATTTT. Translating gives CASSLLSGNTIYF.

The chain employs TRBV20-1 and TRBJ2-4, with a possible D match to TRBD1 (6 bases). The CDR3 contains 12 residues. The V gene lost 3 bases and the J gene lost 6 bases, with 9 bases spanning the gap. Germline values: CDR1 DFQATT, CDR2 SNEGSKA (reference sequence). The CDR3 DNA follows: TGCAGTGCTAGCGACAGGCTAAACATTCAGTACTTC. It codes for CSASDRLNIQYF.

The genes are TRBV3-1 and TRBJ1-2, with a tentative D call TRBD1 (5 bases). The V end lost 6 bases, the J end lost 5 bases, and 10 bases lay between the germline ends. CDR1 is LGHDT, CDR2 YNNKEL, per germline (reference sequence). This CDR3 has 12 residues. Here the CDR3 reads CASSLRGYGYTF. In DNA, the CDR3 is TGTGCCAGCAGTCTTCGGGGGTATGGCTACACCTTC.

V gene TRBV12-3 or TRBV12-4 combines with J gene TRBJ1-2; a weak D match, TRBD1 (6 bases). V was clipped by 1 base and J by 2 bases, with 14 bases between them. The CDR3 is made up of 16 amino acids. The CDR3 sequence is CASSLGGQYPNYGYTF. The CDR3 nucleotides are TGTGCCAGCAGTTTAGGTGGACAGTATCCGAACTATGGCTACACCTTC.

This clonotype was observed a few times. The chain links TRBV20-1 to TRBJ1-2; D remains ambiguous. CDR1 DFQATT and CDR2 SNEGSKA come from the germline V gene (reference sequence). V dropped 3 bases and J dropped 4 bases, with 6 bases sitting between them. There are 11 residues in the CDR3. In DNA form, the CDR3 reads TGCAGTGCTAGGGCGGGCTATGGCTACACCTTC. Encoded protein: CSARAGYGYTF.